This T cell receptor (beta chain) was profiled in a study of T cell clonality in common variable immunodeficiency. This clone was counted many times. Antigen unknown. The CDR3 goes on 3 residues after the read ends, and that part is filled in from the germline J gene. The study, taken as a whole, reports: Fewer TCRbeta clones were shared among CVID subjects than controls. Common variable immunodeficiency TCR beta sequences reportedly had fewer deletions and N-nucleotide insertions.

The data were produced by immunoSEQ multiplex PCR, yet TCRdb's version contains in-frame clones alone and is incomplete. The sample includes some 64,000 clones, none of them occurring once. Germline lookup yields CDR1 DFQATT and CDR2 SNEGSKA (reference sequence). The CDR3 contains 14 residues. Deletions cut 0 bases from V and 7 bases from J, with 15 bases between. The clonotype originates from a person aged 18 to 75 in good health. The V and J genes are TRBV20-1 and TRBJ1-2, with unresolved D. The sequencing input was peripheral blood mononuclear cells. CDR3 DNA, as far as it was read: TGCAGTGCTAGAGATGGTGGGCTTATCCGTGGC. This sequence encodes CSARDGGLIRG. The CDR3 as a whole reads CSARDGGLIRGYTF.